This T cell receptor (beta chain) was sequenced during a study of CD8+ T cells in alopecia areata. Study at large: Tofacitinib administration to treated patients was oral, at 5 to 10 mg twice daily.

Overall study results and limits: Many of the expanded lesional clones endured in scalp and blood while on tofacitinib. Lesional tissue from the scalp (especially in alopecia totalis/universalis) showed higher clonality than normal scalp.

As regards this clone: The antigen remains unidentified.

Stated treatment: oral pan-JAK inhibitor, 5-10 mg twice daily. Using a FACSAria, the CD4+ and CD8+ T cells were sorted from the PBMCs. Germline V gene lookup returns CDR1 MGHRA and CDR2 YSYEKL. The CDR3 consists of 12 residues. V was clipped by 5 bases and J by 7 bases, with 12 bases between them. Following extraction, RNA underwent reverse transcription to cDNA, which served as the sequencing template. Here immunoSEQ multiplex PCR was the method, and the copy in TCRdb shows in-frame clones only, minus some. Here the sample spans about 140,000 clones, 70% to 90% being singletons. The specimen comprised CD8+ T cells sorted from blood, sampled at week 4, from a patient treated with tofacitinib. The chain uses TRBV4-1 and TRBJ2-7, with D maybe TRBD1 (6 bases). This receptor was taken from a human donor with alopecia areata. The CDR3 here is CASSSTGWEQYF. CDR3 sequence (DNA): TGCGCCAGCAGCTCTACAGGGTGGGAGCAGTACTTC.